A selection of T cell receptor beta chains follows, all from one sample in a study of cytomegalovirus exposure and HLA in healthy donors. Clones were read by immunoSEQ multiplex PCR, and TCRdb kept only the in-frame ones, dropping some. The sample yields under 300,000 clones, about 86% seen once. Material for sequencing was PBMCs. The origin of the receptors is a woman in her late teens or twenties in good health and CMV-seronegative. Both conserved end residues are part of each CDR3.

j_gene | v_gene | CDR3aa
TRBJ1-5 | TRBV28 | CASSYRPQPQHF
TRBJ1-3 | TRBV10-3 | CAISETGTGNTIYF
TRBJ2-7 | TRBV30 | CAWSPRGGMKNEQYF
TRBJ1-2 | TRBV6-5 | CASSYQGGYTF
TRBJ2-7 | TRBV7-6 | CASSLEIAGSEQYF
TRBJ2-3 | TRBV7-9 | CASSKQSNTQYF
TRBJ1-1 | TRBV29-1 | CSVVWPSGVAFF
TRBJ1-2 | TRBV4-1 | CASSQDLTGGIGYTF
TRBJ2-1 | TRBV11-2 | CASSSGLAGGLTYNEQFF
TRBJ2-5 | TRBV27 | CASSPTLVRDRGRETQYF
TRBJ1-2 | TRBV6-5 | CASRAAPPGYTF
TRBJ2-7 | TRBV28 | CASSHTGQGDEQYF
TRBJ1-1 | TRBV7-8 | CASSSAPAGWTEAFF
TRBJ2-1 | TRBV7-3 | CASSPRTSDLDEQFF
TRBJ1-5 | TRBV27 | CASGASYNQPQHF
TRBJ1-1 | TRBV6-5 | CASRREVNTEAFF
TRBJ1-6 | TRBV9 | CASSVGTDNYYNSPLHF
TRBJ2-3 | TRBV5-6 | CASSLVGSTVSTDTQYF
TRBJ1-2 | TRBV6-6 | CASSYKDTNYGYTF
TRBJ1-2 | TRBV30 | CAWSHRGEGYTF
TRBJ2-5 | TRBV15 | CATSSLTLGQPQETQYF
TRBJ2-6 | TRBV10-3 | CAITGGQRSGANVLTF
TRBJ1-6 | TRBV11-3 | CASSLGGGAGNSPLHF
TRBJ1-1 | TRBV20-1 | CSARVGQEAFF
TRBJ2-3 | TRBV10-1 | CASSGGGTDTQYF
TRBJ2-7 | TRBV27 | CASSLSLGLATYEQYF
TRBJ2-1 | TRBV29-1 | CSVEVGTSASEQFF
TRBJ1-5 | TRBV28 | CASGRYSLYSNQPQHF
TRBJ2-5 | TRBV4-1 | CASSPGQGWETQYF
TRBJ2-3 | TRBV4-1 | CASSQMTSGSADTQYF
TRBJ1-1 | TRBV19 | CASSWIDTGVNTEAFF
TRBJ2-3 | TRBV5-1 | CAPPIQRGPRTDTQYF
TRBJ1-1 | TRBV10-1 | CASTPGPGSDTEAFF
TRBJ2-7 | TRBV6-6 | CASSYPGQGTYEQYF
TRBJ1-2 | TRBV21-1 | CASSGAGGGIWNYGYTF
TRBJ2-7 | TRBV19 | CAKKPYIYEQYF
TRBJ1-2 | TRBV4-3 | CASSQDMGLQAYYGYTF
TRBJ1-4 | TRBV6-5 | CASSYSWTAQNEKLFF
TRBJ2-7 | TRBV27 | CASAGLAGREQYF
TRBJ2-1 | TRBV7-2 | CASSFSVLWGRGAGEQFF
TRBJ2-1 | TRBV25-1 | CASSAGQPSYNEQFF
TRBJ1-5 | TRBV5-1 | CASSLGQGGNQPQHF